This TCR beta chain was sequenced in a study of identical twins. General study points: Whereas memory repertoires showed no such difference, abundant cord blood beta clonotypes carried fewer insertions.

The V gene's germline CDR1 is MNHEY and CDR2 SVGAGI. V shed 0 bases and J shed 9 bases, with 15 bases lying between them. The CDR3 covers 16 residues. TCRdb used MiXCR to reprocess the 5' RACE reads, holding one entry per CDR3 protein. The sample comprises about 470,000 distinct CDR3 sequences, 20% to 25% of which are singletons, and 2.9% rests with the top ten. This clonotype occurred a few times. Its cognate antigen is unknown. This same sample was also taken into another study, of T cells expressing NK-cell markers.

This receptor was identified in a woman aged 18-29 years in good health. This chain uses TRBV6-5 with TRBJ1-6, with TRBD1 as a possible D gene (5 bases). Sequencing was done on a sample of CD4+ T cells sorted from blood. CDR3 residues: CASSYSFQGTGSPLHF. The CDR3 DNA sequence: TGTGCCAGCAGTTACTCTTTCCAGGGTACAGGTTCACCCCTCCACTTT.